The clone carrying this T cell receptor (beta chain) was found once. Its antigen is unidentified. PCR involved 60 Vbeta and 13 Jbeta primers. Sequenced by immunoSEQ multiplex PCR; TCRdb stores in-frame clones only, minus some. The sample has about 97,000 clones, roughly 76% seen once; the top ten hold roughly 3.5%. The sample belongs to a study of cytomegalovirus exposure and HLA in healthy donors. Across the study: The Caucasian-associated ancestry cluster contained more than 75% of the roughly 400 genotyped donors.

The CDR3 sequence is 13 residues long. The germline V gene encodes CDR1 SNHLY and CDR2 FYNNEI. V lost 2 bases, J lost 5 bases, and 7 bases lay in between. Study-level results: Investigators reported approximately 170 TCR beta chains as tied to cytomegalovirus. In presence/absence analyses, roughly uniform sequencing depth across donors was assumed. Some V segments (TRBV6-2 and TRBV6-3 among them) were excluded as indistinguishable.

The origin of this receptor is a man aged 35 to 55 in good health and CMV-seronegative. Input material: PBMCs. The gene calls are TRBV2 and TRBJ2-1; perhaps TRBD2 as D (5 bases). The CDR3 coding sequence is TGTGCCAGCAGTGAATACGGGGACAATGAGCAGTTCTTC. Translation: CASSEYGDNEQFF.